Listed below are T cell receptor beta chains from one sample, sequenced in a study of a mutant IDH1 vaccine in newly diagnosed glioma. These TCRs are of unknown antigen specificity. Profiling relied on immunoSEQ multiplex PCR, and the TCRdb table lists in-frame clones only, not all of them. Among tens of thousands of clones listed, 80% were seen once. Sequences were derived from PBMCs, sampled from a glioma patient whose treatment included an IDH1 peptide vaccine. The receptors here all came from a man aged 50 to 59 with glioma. The CDR3 runs from the conserved cysteine through the conserved F or W. A D gene is named only where the DNA matches it firmly. Expanded clones get a size class; other rows say once, few or many, or leave the size out.

>TRBJ1-6|NA|TRBV10-2|TRBD1
TGCGCCAGCAGTGAGTCGGGACAGGGTTTTTCACCCCTCCACTTT
CASSESGQGFSPLHF
>TRBJ2-4|few|TRBV7-9|NA
TGTGCCAGCAGCGACGCTAGCACCAAAAACATTCAGTACTTC
CASSDASTKNIQYF
>TRBJ2-2|NA|TRBV11-2|TRBD1
TGTGCCAGCAGCTGGGACAGGGTAGGAGCCGGGGAGCTGTTTTTT
CASSWDRVGAGELFF
>TRBJ2-7|NA|TRBV29-1|NA
TGCAGCGTTGGGGATTGGGGGGCCTCCTACGAGCAGTACTTC
CSVGDWGASYEQYF
>TRBJ1-3|few|TRBV5-1|NA
TGCGCCAGCAGCTTGAGCTCTGGAAACACCATATATTTT
CASSLSSGNTIYF
>TRBJ1-1|NA|TRBV6-5|NA
TGTGCCAGCAGACCCCCCCAGATGAACACTGAAGCTTTCTTT
CASRPPQMNTEAFF
>TRBJ1-1|NA|TRBV7-9|NA
TGTGCCAGCAGTCGGGACTTTGGGCGAACTGAAGCTTTCTTT
CASSRDFGRTEAFF
>TRBJ2-1|NA|TRBV15|NA
TGTGCCACCAGAGGCGGAAGGGCAGGGGCCTACAATGAGCAGTTCTTC
CATRGGRAGAYNEQFF
>TRBJ1-1|NA|TRBV28|TRBD1
TGTGCCAGCGGACAGGACCTTTGGGCTTTCTTT
CASGQDLWAFF
>TRBJ2-2|few|TRBV7-3|NA
TGTGCCAGCAGCTTATCCGGGTCGAACACCGGGGAGCTGTTTTTT
CASSLSGSNTGELFF
>TRBJ2-4|once|TRBV5-5|NA
TGTGCCAGCAAGGGGTTCGAAAACATTCAGTACTTC
CASKGFENIQYF
>TRBJ1-5|NA|TRBV5-1|NA
TGCGCCAGCACGAGCCTCCCTGGAAATCAGCCCCAGCATTTT
CASTSLPGNQPQHF
>TRBJ2-3|NA|TRBV6-5|TRBD2
TGTGCCAGCAGCCCACTAGCGGGGAGTGATACGCAGTATTTT
CASSPLAGSDTQYF
>TRBJ2-7|NA|TRBV27|NA
TGTGCCAGCAGTTTACAGGGGGGCTCCTACGAGCAGTACTTC
CASSLQGGSYEQYF
>TRBJ1-1|NA|TRBV28|NA
TGTGCCAGCAGTTACCCCTTGCGGCCAGGGGCGAACACTGAAGCTTTCTTT
CASSYPLRPGANTEAFF
>TRBJ1-5|few|TRBV6-1|NA
TGTGCCAGCAGTTCTGAGAGGCATGGCAATCAGCCCCAGCATTTT
CASSSERHGNQPQHF
>TRBJ2-7|NA|TRBV2|NA
TGTGCCAGCAACGACGGGGTCTCCTACGAGCAGTACTTC
CASNDGVSYEQYF
>TRBJ1-2|NA|TRBV30|NA
TGTGCCTGGAGTTCGCAGGAGACCTATGGCTACACCTTC
CAWSSQETYGYTF
>TRBJ2-3|NA|TRBV19|NA
TGTGCCAGTAGCACAGAGCTCACAGATACGCAGTATTTT
CASSTELTDTQYF
>TRBJ1-2|NA|TRBV28|NA
TGTGCCAGCAGTTTTAGGTTTGCTCGTCATGCTCGGGACTATGGCTACACCTTC
CASSFRFARHARDYGYTF
>TRBJ1-3|NA|TRBV5-1|NA
TGCGCCAGCAGCTTGACGGCGAGCTCTGGAAACACCATATATTTT
CASSLTASSGNTIYF
>TRBJ2-7|once|TRBV27|NA
TGTGCCAGCAGTTTAATAATCGGGCAGGGGCCAGGGCGGCAGTACTTC
CASSLIIGQGPGRQYF
>TRBJ2-2|once|TRBV9|NA
TGTGCCAGCAGCGACCTCCCTCCTATTTCGGGGACCGGGGAGCTGTTTTTT
CASSDLPPISGTGELFF
>TRBJ2-5|once|TRBV9|TRBD2
TGTGCCAGCAGCGGAACTAGCGGGGCGAACCAGTACCAAGAGACCCAGTACTTC
CASSGTSGANQYQETQYF
>TRBJ1-5|NA|TRBV30|TRBD1
TGTGCCTGGAGCGTAACGGGGACAGGCGATCAGCCCCAGCATTTT
CAWSVTGTGDQPQHF
>TRBJ2-3|NA|TRBV5-1|TRBD1
TGCGCCAGCAGGGAGGGCAGGGGGCCTAGCACAGATACGCAGTATTTT
CASREGRGPSTDTQYF